The TCR beta chain under discussion was sequenced for a study of neurological immune-mediated disorders. The unsorted libraries were generated from a total of 2 million PBMCs, which had been stored in RNAlater at -80 C. Study-wide results and limits: No clinical or MRI feature was associated with the multiple sclerosis repertoire cluster. Phylogenetic grouping put 18 of 34 multiple sclerosis patients' repertoires into one related-CDR3 cluster, a possible signature.

In TCRdb, the 5' RACE reads were re-called with MiXCR into one record per CDR3 protein. The table records tens of thousands of distinct CDR3 sequences, 2.5% of them present only once. This clonotype was seen many times. Its antigen is unidentified. This CDR3 is 16 amino acids long. Germline V gene data show CDR1 as SQVTM and CDR2 as ANQGSEA. The J segment lost 8 bases and the V segment lost 4 bases, leaving 12 bases of the junction unmatched. The genes are TRBV29-1 and TRBJ2-3, with TRBD2 matching 13 bases. The sequenced material came from PBMCs. The TCR comes from a man aged 45-65 years with multiple sclerosis. CDR3 loop: CSVGLAGGLGQITQYF. CDR3 coding DNA: TGCAGCGTTGGACTAGCGGGGGGCCTGGGGCAGATTACGCAGTATTTT.